Below are 10 T cell receptor beta chains sequenced from a single sample in a study of radiotherapy plus CTLA-4 blockade in lung cancer (dated by TCRdb to 2016 to 2018). The library came from the immunoSEQ multiplex PCR assay. TCRdb mirrors the immuneACCESS table, restricted to in-frame sequences. Some clones are absent from its copies; in checked studies, under half trace to an unresolved V gene, and the reason for the others is unknown. The sample profile shows roughly 42,000 clones; roughly 60% of them were found once. The ten largest clonotypes hold 18% of the sample. The sequencing here drew on peripheral blood, taken from a patient treated with radiotherapy plus ipilimumab. All receptors come from a human donor with non-small cell lung cancer who had a partial response to radiotherapy plus ipilimumab.

The gene calls are TRBV5-6 and TRBJ2-3, with a weak D call TRBD1 (6 bases). V lost 0 bases and J 3 bases, leaving 11 bases between the germline ends. The CDR3 extends over 15 amino acids. From germline, CDR1 is SGHDT and CDR2 YYEEEE. CDR3 in DNA: TGTGCCAGCAGCTTGGAGGGACATGGTACAGATACGCAGTATTTT. Translating gives CASSLEGHGTDTQYF.

This chain links TRBV6-5 with TRBJ2-5; D is perhaps TRBD2 (8 bases). Per germline, CDR1 MNHEY and CDR2 SVGAGI. CDR3 length equals 14 residues. V was pared by 7 bases and J by 5 bases, with 17 bases between. The CDR3 loop is CASTQPGGGETQYF. In nucleotides, the CDR3 is TGTGCCAGCACCCAGCCGGGAGGGGGCGAGACCCAGTACTTC.

The V call is TRBV27, the J call TRBJ1-4, with D possibly being TRBD1 (6 bases). Looked up from germline, CDR1 is MNHEY and CDR2 is SMNVEV (reference sequence). The CDR3 is made up of 14 amino acids. The germline V and J ends were trimmed by 8 bases and 7 bases, with 17 bases remaining between them. The CDR3 region has the DNA TGTGCCAGCCGACAGGCTGTCTATTCTGAAAAACTGTTTTTT. Translation: CASRQAVYSEKLFF.

The rearrangement joins TRBV29-1 to TRBJ2-3; possible D gene TRBD1, 7 bases. The germline gives CDR1 SQVTM, CDR2 ANQGSEA. Trimming removed 2 bases from V and 7 bases from J, with 16 bases in between. The CDR3 length is 14 residues. CDR3 DNA sequence: TGCAGCGTTGAACAGGGGGGACCTTCGTATACGCAGTATTTT. This sequence encodes CSVEQGGPSYTQYF.

This clone turned up a few times. The V call is TRBV6-6, the J call TRBJ1-2, with 8 bases fitting TRBD1. After removal of 2 bases from V and 8 bases from J, the junction contained 4 bases not matched to a gene. In germline, CDR1 is MNHNY, CDR2 SVGAGI (reference sequence). CDR3 length: 13 residues. CDR3 in amino acids: CASSYGAGGGYTF. For the CDR3, the DNA is TGTGCCAGCAGTTACGGGGCAGGGGGCGGCTACACCTTC.

V is TRBV29-1 and J is TRBJ1-4; D gene uncertain. The CDR3 length is 12 residues. V lost 6 bases, J lost 8 bases, and 13 bases lay in between. Germline lookup yields CDR1 SQVTM and CDR2 ANQGSEA. The CDR3 protein is CSVRGLGEKLFF. The CDR3 region has the DNA TGCAGCGTCCGCGGACTGGGGGAAAAACTGTTTTTT.

V is TRBV30 and J is TRBJ1-1, with a possible D match to TRBD1 (5 bases). The CDR3 covers 18 residues. Germline V gene sequence: CDR1 GTSNPN, CDR2 SVGIG (reference sequence). Deletions cut 7 bases from V and 1 base from J, with 28 bases between. The CDR3 loop reads CASAEFTGLRRGNTEAFF. Written as DNA, the CDR3 is TGTGCCTCTGCCGAATTCACGGGACTCCGGAGGGGGAACACTGAAGCTTTCTTT.

This rearrangement joins TRBV11-2 to TRBJ2-7; D ambiguous. The length of the CDR3 is 15 residues. In germline, CDR1 is SGHAT, CDR2 FQNNGV. The V gene lost 3 bases and the J gene lost 7 bases, with 19 bases spanning the gap. The CDR3 loop reads CASSFFSSPGGEQYF. The CDR3 region has the DNA TGTGCCAGCAGCTTTTTCAGTTCCCCCGGCGGAGAGCAGTACTTC.

The chain joins TRBV6-1 to TRBJ1-5; a weak D match, TRBD1 (5 bases). The CDR3 is made up of 13 amino acids. Trimming removed 1 base at V and 11 bases at J, with 12 bases between. Germline V CDR1 and CDR2: MNHNS, SASEGT. The CDR3 DNA follows: TGTGCCAGCAGTGAAGGCTTTGGGGGGTCCCAGCATTTT. Its protein is CASSEGFGGSQHF.

The chain combines TRBV5-4 with TRBJ2-5; 9 positions agree with TRBD2. There are 15 residues in the CDR3. The germline gives CDR1 SGHNT, CDR2 YYREEE (reference sequence). Trimming at V came to 5 bases and at J to 3 bases, leaving 8 bases not matched to a gene. CDR3: CASSPASGIEETQYF. The DNA for the CDR3 is TGTGCCAGCAGTCCCGCTAGCGGGATCGAAGAGACCCAGTACTTC.